This TCR beta chain was documented in a study of cytomegalovirus exposure and HLA in healthy donors. Whole-study findings and limits: CMV serostatus was the only immune exposure information that was available. Most TCR beta V segments were productive about 90% or about 30% of the time in an earlier analysis. The study carried out a later analysis of TCR beta sequences. It associated around 17,000 of them with specific HLA alleles at a false discovery rate of 0.05. TCR beta chain V- and J-gene trimming was linked, in a later analysis, to a missense variant in DCLRE1C.

Concerning this clone itself: Its antigen is undetermined.

Researchers ran the PCR with 60 Vbeta and 13 Jbeta primers. Profiled with immunoSEQ multiplex PCR; TCRdb holds only in-frame clones, not every one. The listing records 100,000 to 150,000 clones. Germline V gene lookup returns CDR1 MNHNS and CDR2 SASEGT. CDR3 length: 14 amino acids. The sequenced material came from PBMCs. V usage is TRBV6-1 and J usage is TRBJ2-5; a possible D gene is TRBD1 (5 bases). The better agreement between TRBJ2-7 and the DNA end casts doubt on the J call. The TCR originated in a woman in her thirties or forties in good health and CMV-seropositive. CDR3 sequence: CASSARQGRYEQYF. The CDR3 bases are TGTGCCAGCAGTGCCCGGCAGGGAAGGTACGAGCAGTACTTC.